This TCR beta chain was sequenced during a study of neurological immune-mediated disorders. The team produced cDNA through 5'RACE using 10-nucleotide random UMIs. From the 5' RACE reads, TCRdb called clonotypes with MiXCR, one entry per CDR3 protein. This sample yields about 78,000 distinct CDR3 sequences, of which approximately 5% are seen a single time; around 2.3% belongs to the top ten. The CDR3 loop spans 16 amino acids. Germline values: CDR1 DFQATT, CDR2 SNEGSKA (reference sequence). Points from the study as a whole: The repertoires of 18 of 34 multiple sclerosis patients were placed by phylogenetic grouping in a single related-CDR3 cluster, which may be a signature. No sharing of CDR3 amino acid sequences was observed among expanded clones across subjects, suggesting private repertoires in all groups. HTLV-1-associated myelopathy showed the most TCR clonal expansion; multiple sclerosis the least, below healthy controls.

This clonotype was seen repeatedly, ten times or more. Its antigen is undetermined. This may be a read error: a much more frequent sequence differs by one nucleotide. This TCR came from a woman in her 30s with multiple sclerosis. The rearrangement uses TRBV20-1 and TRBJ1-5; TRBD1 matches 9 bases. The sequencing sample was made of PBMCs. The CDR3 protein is CSAQDRGGDGNQHQHF. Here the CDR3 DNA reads TGCAGTGCCCAAGACAGGGGGGGAGATGGCAATCAGCACCAGCATTTT.